This T cell receptor beta chain is drawn from a study of T cell repertoires in cytomegalovirus infection. Overall study: The public TCR beta signatures pointed to both CMV infection and matching HLA type. Study observations and caveats: The study identified carriers of CMV plus the relevant HLA from cumulative public TCR beta family frequency. There were HLA-C-restricted CMV-specific TCR beta clonotypes dominating the ex vivo response.

This clonotype has a count of ten or more. The target antigen is unknown. TCRdb reanalysed the reads using MiXCR and keeps one entry per CDR3 protein. The sample has about 300,000 distinct CDR3 sequences, about 9.1% seen once. Trimming stripped 0 bases from V and 5 bases from J, with 35 bases between. The CDR3 has 23 residues. CDR1 MDHEN and CDR2 SYDVKM come from the germline V gene. The chain employs TRBV28 and TRBJ1-5; D is perhaps TRBD1 (5 bases). The origin of this receptor is a human donor in good health (CMV status not recorded). Some clones in this sample may be carry-over from other donors' samples. Sequenced input: PBMCs. For the CDR3, the DNA is TGTGCCAGCAGTTTATGGAGCCTAAGGCTTAATAGGTATATAACAGGCCGAGATCAGCCCCAGCATTTT. Translating it yields CASSLWSLRLNRYITGRDQPQHF.